This is a list of T cell receptor beta chains from one sample in a study of shared clonotypes between healthy human individuals. The table came from immunoSEQ multiplex PCR; TCRdb's copy has only in-frame clones and leaves some out. The sample has 1 million to 1.3 million clones, roughly 74% seen once. What was sequenced was memory CD4+ T cells from PBMCs. These TCRs come from a man between 18 and 29 years old in good health. Some clones in this sample may be carry-over from other donors' samples. CDR3s include the opening cysteine and the closing phenylalanine or tryptophan. The order of the fields is D gene, J gene, V gene, clone size, CDR3 length, CDR3 DNA, CDR3 protein. The D gene is left open where the match is weak. Size is omitted from some rows. Given values are once, few, many or a class for expanded clones.

d_call: -; j_call: TRBJ1-3; v_call: TRBV4-3; clone_size: -; cdr3_length: 16; cdr3_nt: TGCGCCAGCAGCCAGGGGACCGGGACGGCTGGAAACACCATATATTTT; cdr3_aa: CASSQGTGTAGNTIYF
d_call: -; j_call: TRBJ1-1; v_call: TRBV5-1; clone_size: -; cdr3_length: 13; cdr3_nt: TGCGCCAGCAGCTTATCATCGAACACTGAAGCTTTCTTT; cdr3_aa: CASSLSSNTEAFF
d_call: -; j_call: TRBJ2-5; v_call: TRBV7-2; clone_size: once; cdr3_length: 16; cdr3_nt: TGTGCCAGCAGCTTTCGATCCGGTGCCCGCGGGGCGACCCAGTACTTC; cdr3_aa: CASSFRSGARGATQYF
d_call: -; j_call: TRBJ2-1; v_call: TRBV19; clone_size: -; cdr3_length: 15; cdr3_nt: TGTGCCAGTACACGTTTTGTGGGGGATCGGGATGAGCAGTTCTTC; cdr3_aa: CASTRFVGDRDEQFF
d_call: -; j_call: TRBJ2-7; v_call: TRBV28; clone_size: few; cdr3_length: 12; cdr3_nt: TGTGCCAGCAGTTTCAACACCTACGAGCAGTACTTC; cdr3_aa: CASSFNTYEQYF
d_call: -; j_call: TRBJ1-2; v_call: TRBV2; clone_size: -; cdr3_length: 12; cdr3_nt: TGTGCCAGCAAGGATGACCTGGGGGGCTACACCTTC; cdr3_aa: CASKDDLGGYTF
d_call: -; j_call: TRBJ1-2; v_call: TRBV6-6; clone_size: once; cdr3_length: 12; cdr3_nt: TGTGCCATCGACCAAGCCGCCATAGGCTACACCTTC; cdr3_aa: CAIDQAAIGYTF
d_call: -; j_call: TRBJ2-1; v_call: TRBV7-2; clone_size: few; cdr3_length: 15; cdr3_nt: TGTGCCAGCAGCTTAAACCGGGGAGTCACCGATGAGCAGTTCTTC; cdr3_aa: CASSLNRGVTDEQFF
d_call: TRBD2; j_call: TRBJ2-1; v_call: TRBV4-1; clone_size: -; cdr3_length: 16; cdr3_nt: TGCGCCAGCAGCCGTATCGGGACTAGCGGGAGGCATGAGCAGTTCTTC; cdr3_aa: CASSRIGTSGRHEQFF
d_call: -; j_call: TRBJ1-1; v_call: TRBV28; clone_size: -; cdr3_length: 14; cdr3_nt: TGTGCCTCACGGGGGGGCTCTTTGGACACTGAAGCTTTCTTT; cdr3_aa: CASRGGSLDTEAFF
d_call: -; j_call: TRBJ2-7; v_call: TRBV28; clone_size: -; cdr3_length: 15; cdr3_nt: TGTGCCAGCAGTTTACGGGGCAGTACCTCCTACGAGCAGTACTTC; cdr3_aa: CASSLRGSTSYEQYF
d_call: -; j_call: TRBJ1-1; v_call: TRBV20-1; clone_size: -; cdr3_length: 11; cdr3_nt: TGCAGTGCTAGAGTCGGTCCAGAAGCTTTCTTT; cdr3_aa: CSARVGPEAFF
d_call: -; j_call: TRBJ1-1; v_call: TRBV5-1; clone_size: -; cdr3_length: 13; cdr3_nt: TGCGCCAGCACAGACAGCCCGAACACTGAAGCTTTCTTT; cdr3_aa: CASTDSPNTEAFF
d_call: TRBD2; j_call: TRBJ2-2; v_call: TRBV30; clone_size: -; cdr3_length: 14; cdr3_nt: TGTGCCTGGACCACTAGCGGGACAGCCGGGGAGCTGTTTTTT; cdr3_aa: CAWTTSGTAGELFF
d_call: -; j_call: TRBJ2-3; v_call: TRBV19; clone_size: -; cdr3_length: 15; cdr3_nt: TGTGCCAGTAGGTCATCCGCGGGGAGGACAGATACGCAGTATTTT; cdr3_aa: CASRSSAGRTDTQYF
d_call: TRBD1; j_call: TRBJ1-4; v_call: TRBV15; clone_size: once; cdr3_length: 15; cdr3_nt: TGTGCCACCAGCAGACCGGGACAGGGTAATGAAAAACTGTTTTTT; cdr3_aa: CATSRPGQGNEKLFF
d_call: TRBD2; j_call: TRBJ2-2; v_call: TRBV5-1; clone_size: -; cdr3_length: 15; cdr3_nt: TGCGCCAGCAGCTTGACTAGCGCGAACACCGGGGAGCTGTTTTTT; cdr3_aa: CASSLTSANTGELFF
d_call: TRBD1; j_call: TRBJ1-2; v_call: TRBV5-1; clone_size: -; cdr3_length: 17; cdr3_nt: TGCGCCAGCAGCTCGGGACAGGGAAAGGGAGTTGGGTATGGCTACACCTTC; cdr3_aa: CASSSGQGKGVGYGYTF
d_call: TRBD2; j_call: TRBJ2-1; v_call: TRBV10-3; clone_size: -; cdr3_length: 16; cdr3_nt: TGTGCCATCAGTGAACTAGCGGGAGCGGCAGGGAATGAGCAGTTCTTC; cdr3_aa: CAISELAGAAGNEQFF
d_call: -; j_call: TRBJ1-1; v_call: TRBV27; clone_size: -; cdr3_length: 13; cdr3_nt: TGTGCCAGCAGTTTGTTCAGGGACACTGAAGCTTTCTTT; cdr3_aa: CASSLFRDTEAFF
d_call: -; j_call: TRBJ2-7; v_call: TRBV19; clone_size: -; cdr3_length: 14; cdr3_nt: TGTGCCAGTAGTATAGCCGGGACAACCTACGAGCAGTACTTC; cdr3_aa: CASSIAGTTYEQYF
d_call: -; j_call: TRBJ2-1; v_call: TRBV9; clone_size: -; cdr3_length: 16; cdr3_nt: TGTGCCAGCAGCGTAGTGGCAGGGACTTCCTACAATGAGCAGTTCTTC; cdr3_aa: CASSVVAGTSYNEQFF
d_call: -; j_call: TRBJ2-6; v_call: TRBV10-3; clone_size: few; cdr3_length: 15; cdr3_nt: TGTGCCATCAGTGGGACAACCTCTGGGGCCAACGTCCTGACTTTC; cdr3_aa: CAISGTTSGANVLTF
d_call: TRBD1; j_call: TRBJ1-4; v_call: TRBV7-9; clone_size: -; cdr3_length: 14; cdr3_nt: TGTGCCAGCAGCTGGACAGGGAGATACGTAAAACTGTTTTTT; cdr3_aa: CASSWTGRYVKLFF
d_call: -; j_call: TRBJ2-2; v_call: TRBV6-5; clone_size: once; cdr3_length: 13; cdr3_nt: TGTGCCAGCAGTTCAGGACTTACCGGGGAGCTGTTTTTT; cdr3_aa: CASSSGLTGELFF
d_call: -; j_call: TRBJ2-3; v_call: TRBV29-1; clone_size: once; cdr3_length: 13; cdr3_nt: TGCAGCGTTGATTGGGCAGGGCTAGATACGCAGTATTTT; cdr3_aa: CSVDWAGLDTQYF
d_call: TRBD1; j_call: TRBJ1-6; v_call: TRBV7-2; clone_size: -; cdr3_length: 17; cdr3_nt: TGTGCCAGCAGCCTAACCCCCGGGACAGGATATAATTCACCCCTCCACTTT; cdr3_aa: CASSLTPGTGYNSPLHF
d_call: TRBD2; j_call: TRBJ2-1; v_call: TRBV6-5; clone_size: -; cdr3_length: 15; cdr3_nt: TGTGCCAGCAGACTTACTAGCGGCTCCTACAATGAGCAGTTCTTC; cdr3_aa: CASRLTSGSYNEQFF
d_call: TRBD1; j_call: TRBJ2-3; v_call: TRBV10-1; clone_size: -; cdr3_length: 16; cdr3_nt: TGCGCCAGCAGTTCTCAGGACAGGGGGAGAACAGATACGCAGTATTTT; cdr3_aa: CASSSQDRGRTDTQYF
d_call: TRBD2; j_call: TRBJ2-3; v_call: TRBV5-1; clone_size: once; cdr3_length: 16; cdr3_nt: TGCGCCAGCAGCCGGTGGGCTAGCGGGAGCTCAGATACGCAGTATTTT; cdr3_aa: CASSRWASGSSDTQYF
d_call: -; j_call: TRBJ1-1; v_call: TRBV21-1; clone_size: -; cdr3_length: 16; cdr3_nt: TGTGCCAGCAGTGAGGGGGCGGTCTGCACGAACACTGAAGCTTTCTTT; cdr3_aa: CASSEGAVCTNTEAFF
d_call: TRBD1; j_call: TRBJ1-5; v_call: TRBV28; clone_size: -; cdr3_length: 14; cdr3_nt: TGTGCTTCTCAAAACAGGGGAAGCAATCAGCCCCAGCATTTT; cdr3_aa: CASQNRGSNQPQHF
d_call: -; j_call: TRBJ1-2; v_call: TRBV5-4; clone_size: -; cdr3_length: 15; cdr3_nt: TGTGCCAGCAGCAGACCTCAAGTAGGGGACTATGGCTACACCTTC; cdr3_aa: CASSRPQVGDYGYTF
d_call: -; j_call: TRBJ2-7; v_call: TRBV27; clone_size: -; cdr3_length: 15; cdr3_nt: TGTGCCAGCAGCAACCCGAGGAGGGGACATAACGAGCAGTACTTC; cdr3_aa: CASSNPRRGHNEQYF
d_call: -; j_call: TRBJ1-5; v_call: TRBV15; clone_size: -; cdr3_length: 15; cdr3_nt: TGTGCCACCAGCAGAGGGGGGACACCAGGTCAGCCCCAGCATTTT; cdr3_aa: CATSRGGTPGQPQHF
d_call: -; j_call: TRBJ1-5; v_call: TRBV6-6; clone_size: -; cdr3_length: 14; cdr3_nt: TGTGCCAGCAGTTACTCTCAGGGGAACCAGCCCCAGCATTTT; cdr3_aa: CASSYSQGNQPQHF
d_call: -; j_call: TRBJ1-1; v_call: TRBV7-8; clone_size: -; cdr3_length: 14; cdr3_nt: TGTGCCAGCAGCTTATCCCACCCAAACACTGAAGCTTTCTTT; cdr3_aa: CASSLSHPNTEAFF
d_call: -; j_call: TRBJ1-5; v_call: TRBV28; clone_size: -; cdr3_length: 16; cdr3_nt: TGTGCCAGCAGTTTAGGCCGCGGGAGGCTTAATCAGCCCCAGCATTTT; cdr3_aa: CASSLGRGRLNQPQHF
d_call: TRBD1; j_call: TRBJ2-7; v_call: TRBV7-2; clone_size: -; cdr3_length: 15; cdr3_nt: TGTGCCAGCAGCAAGGACAGGGGGCGCATGAACGAGCAGTACTTC; cdr3_aa: CASSKDRGRMNEQYF
d_call: TRBD2; j_call: TRBJ2-7; v_call: TRBV7-3; clone_size: once; cdr3_length: 14; cdr3_nt: TGTGCCAGCAGCCCCCAGGGAGGGGCCTACGAGCAGTACTTC; cdr3_aa: CASSPQGGAYEQYF
d_call: -; j_call: TRBJ2-3; v_call: TRBV19; clone_size: -; cdr3_length: 13; cdr3_nt: TGTGCCAGTAAAGGGTGGGGGACAGATACGCAGTATTTT; cdr3_aa: CASKGWGTDTQYF
d_call: -; j_call: TRBJ1-3; v_call: TRBV19; clone_size: few; cdr3_length: 16; cdr3_nt: TGTGCCAGTAGTATAACCGCAGTGCAAGAGGGAAACACCATATATTTT; cdr3_aa: CASSITAVQEGNTIYF
d_call: -; j_call: TRBJ1-5; v_call: TRBV6-1; clone_size: -; cdr3_length: 18; cdr3_nt: TGTGCCAGCAGTGCACTACGGTCAAGTATCCTGAGCAATCAGCCCCAGCATTTT; cdr3_aa: CASSALRSSILSNQPQHF
d_call: TRBD1; j_call: TRBJ2-7; v_call: TRBV5-1; clone_size: -; cdr3_length: 15; cdr3_nt: TGCGCCAGCAGCCCTGGGGACAGCCGCGATGGGGAGCAGTACTTC; cdr3_aa: CASSPGDSRDGEQYF
d_call: TRBD1; j_call: TRBJ2-3; v_call: TRBV28; clone_size: many; cdr3_length: 14; cdr3_nt: TGTGCCAGCAGCGCACAGGGGCTTCAAGATACGCAGTATTTT; cdr3_aa: CASSAQGLQDTQYF
d_call: -; j_call: TRBJ1-5; v_call: TRBV28; clone_size: many; cdr3_length: 16; cdr3_nt: TGTGCCAGCAGTTTGGCAGGGATACGGAGGGATCAGCCCCAGCATTTT; cdr3_aa: CASSLAGIRRDQPQHF
d_call: TRBD2; j_call: TRBJ2-1; v_call: TRBV28; clone_size: many; cdr3_length: 16; cdr3_nt: TGTGCTAATTCGAAGTCGAGCGGGAGGGGAAGTGGTGAGCAGTTCTTC; cdr3_aa: CANSKSSGRGSGEQFF
d_call: TRBD2; j_call: TRBJ2-2; v_call: TRBV11-2; clone_size: -; cdr3_length: 17; cdr3_nt: TGTGCCAGCAGCTCCCTACTAGCGGGGGGACCCACCGGGGAGCTGTTTTTT; cdr3_aa: CASSSLLAGGPTGELFF
d_call: -; j_call: TRBJ1-1; v_call: TRBV2; clone_size: -; cdr3_length: 14; cdr3_nt: TGTGCCAGCAGCCCCCAGGGCATGAACACTGAAGCTTTCTTT; cdr3_aa: CASSPQGMNTEAFF
d_call: -; j_call: TRBJ2-5; v_call: TRBV27; clone_size: -; cdr3_length: 14; cdr3_nt: TGTGCCAGCAGTTGGTCCAGGGTTCGGGAGACCCAGTACTTC; cdr3_aa: CASSWSRVRETQYF
d_call: TRBD2; j_call: TRBJ2-5; v_call: TRBV27; clone_size: -; cdr3_length: 17; cdr3_nt: TGTGCCAGCACCCAAAGGCTAGCGGGAGGGCAGGAGGAGACCCAGTACTTC; cdr3_aa: CASTQRLAGGQEETQYF
d_call: TRBD2; j_call: TRBJ2-3; v_call: TRBV7-9; clone_size: few; cdr3_length: 15; cdr3_nt: TGTGCCAGCAGCTCTAGCGGGAGGGCCACAGATACGCAGTATTTT; cdr3_aa: CASSSSGRATDTQYF
d_call: -; j_call: TRBJ1-2; v_call: TRBV15; clone_size: -; cdr3_length: 15; cdr3_nt: TGTGCCACCAGCAGCCGAAGATCAGCTAACTATGGCTACACCTTC; cdr3_aa: CATSSRRSANYGYTF
d_call: TRBD1; j_call: TRBJ1-4; v_call: TRBV4-3; clone_size: -; cdr3_length: 13; cdr3_nt: TGCGCCAGCGCTCGACAGGGGGGGGAAAAACTGTTTTTT; cdr3_aa: CASARQGGEKLFF
d_call: TRBD1; j_call: TRBJ2-4; v_call: TRBV2; clone_size: -; cdr3_length: 15; cdr3_nt: TGTGCCAGCAGTGTGGCGACAGGGGAGAAAAACATTCAGTACTTC; cdr3_aa: CASSVATGEKNIQYF